Below, 13 T cell receptor beta chains from the same sample are listed, as sequenced in a study of T-cell memory formation after mild COVID-19. TCRdb redid the calling of the 5' RACE reads with MiXCR, one entry per CDR3 protein. The data contain 150,000 to 200,000 distinct CDR3 sequences, 16% of them singletons. The sample consisted of PBMCs or a T cell subset sorted from them (not recorded which). Source of these receptors: an adult woman who had mild COVID-19 (a few samples of this study predate the infection). Cell type and time point are not known.

This clonotype was observed a handful of times. The chain has TRBV7-9 and TRBJ2-2; 8 bases map to TRBD1. The trim removed 5 bases at V and 0 bases at J, leaving 8 bases unmatched. Germline V CDR1 and CDR2: SEHNR, FQNEAQ (reference sequence). The CDR3 length is 17 residues. For the CDR3, the DNA is TGTGCCAGCAGCATATGGACAGGGAAGCCGAACACCGGGGAGCTGTTTTTT. It is translated as CASSIWTGKPNTGELFF.

This clonotype was detected a few times. V usage is TRBV6-5 and J usage is TRBJ2-1; unclear D gene. The CDR3 consists of 14 residues. Germline-derived CDR1 and CDR2 are MNHEY and SVGAGI. The ends were cut back, 6 bases at V and 9 bases at J, with 18 bases in the middle. CDR3 DNA: TGTGCCAGCAGGACCGGCTCCTCCGCCATTGAGCAGTTCTTC. Its translation: CASRTGSSAIEQFF.

The chain carries TRBV5-4 and TRBJ2-2; no reliable D call. Germline V lookup: CDR1 SGHNT, CDR2 YYREEE (reference sequence). The CDR3 consists of 15 residues. V was clipped by 0 bases and J by 5 bases, with 11 bases between them. The DNA for the CDR3 is TGTGCCAGCAGCTTGGAGAACAGTCGGACCGGGGAGCTGTTTTTT. Amino acids: CASSLENSRTGELFF.

This clonotype was seen a handful of times. The V call is TRBV5-1, the J call TRBJ2-3, with 8 bases lining up with TRBD2. Germline V CDR1 and CDR2: SGHRS, YFSETQ. Germline trimming cut 4 bases from V and 0 bases from J; bases unmatched to any gene: 7. The CDR3 has 16 amino acids. CDR3 in DNA: TGCGCCAGCAGCCCGCTATTAGCGGGAAGCACAGATACGCAGTATTTT. Its protein product is CASSPLLAGSTDTQYF. Full variable domain (missing parts from reference TRBV5-1 and TRBJ2-3): KAGVTQTPRYLIKTRGQQVTLSCSPISGHRSVSWYQQTPGQGLQFLFEYFSETQRNKGNFPGRFSGRQFSNSRSEMNVSTLELGDSALYLCASSPLLAGSTDTQYFGPGTRLTVL.

In this sample, this clonotype turned up a few times. This chain joins TRBV20-1 and TRBJ2-7; 11 nucleotides align to TRBD1. Per germline, CDR1 DFQATT and CDR2 SNEGSKA (reference sequence). V lost 4 bases to trimming and J lost 9 bases; unmatched junction nucleotides: 11. This CDR3 comprises 14 residues. The CDR3 loop reads CSATDGQGAFGQYF. The CDR3 DNA reads as TGCAGTGCTACAGATGGACAGGGGGCTTTTGGGCAGTACTTC.

This clonotype was counted between two and nine times. The chain joins TRBV6-5 to TRBJ2-7; TRBD2 aligns across 7 bases. The trim removed 3 bases at V and 3 bases at J, leaving 11 bases unmatched. CDR1 MNHEY and CDR2 SVGAGI come from the germline V gene. This CDR3 has 16 amino acids. The CDR3 DNA reads as TGTGCCAGCAGTTATAGCGGTCAGTGGGGGGGCTACGAGCAGTACTTC. Encoded protein: CASSYSGQWGGYEQYF.

This clonotype was seen only a few times. The DNA for the CDR3 is TGTGCCAGCAGTAGACATAGCACTAATGAAAAACTGTTTTTT. This encodes CASSRHSTNEKLFF. The rearrangement joins TRBV12-3 or TRBV12-4 to TRBJ1-4, with D hard to call. This CDR3 comprises 14 residues. Trimming took off 5 bases at V and 2 bases at J, with 9 bases between the two ends.

This chain connects TRBV3-1 to TRBJ1-1; TRBD1 is a possible D gene (5 bases). V shed 1 base and J shed 4 bases, with 10 bases lying between them. The CDR3 covers 14 residues. Germline V gives CDR1 LGHDT, CDR2 YNNKEL (reference sequence). This CDR3 is CASSQVQGFTEAFF. CDR3 DNA sequence: TGTGCCAGCAGCCAAGTTCAGGGATTCACTGAAGCTTTCTTT.

This chain uses TRBV11-2 with TRBJ1-1, with 9 nucleotides matching TRBD1. Losses at the gene ends were 4 bases for V and 5 bases for J; bases not matched to a gene: 11. Looked up from germline, CDR1 is SGHAT and CDR2 is FQNNGV. The CDR3 covers 16 residues. The CDR3 is CASSSDRGAVGTEAFF. CDR3 coding DNA: TGTGCCAGCAGCTCGGACAGGGGCGCAGTGGGGACTGAAGCTTTCTTT.

This clonotype was picked up a small number of times. The chain has TRBV7-2 and TRBJ2-7; possible D gene TRBD1, 6 bases. CDR1 and CDR2 (germline): SGHTA, FQGNSA. The CDR3 totals 15 residues. V lost 5 bases and J lost 2, with 16 bases in between. CDR3 DNA sequence: TGTGCCAGCAGCCCAGAGGGGGTATTAACCTACGAGCAGTACTTC. It encodes CASSPEGVLTYEQYF.

This clonotype was detected ten times or more. V usage is TRBV24-1 and J usage is TRBJ2-1, with 8 bases matching TRBD2. V lost 1 base, J lost 2 bases, and 3 bases stayed unmatched. Per germline, CDR1 KGHDR and CDR2 SFDVKD. There are 16 residues in the CDR3. CDR3 DNA: TGTGCCACCAGTGATTTACCTAGCGGGCCCTACAATGAGCAGTTCTTC. The encoded protein is CATSDLPSGPYNEQFF.

This clonotype was counted a few times. The genes are TRBV9 and TRBJ1-2; 8 nucleotides agree with TRBD1. This CDR3 region has 16 residues. Germline V gives CDR1 SGDLS, CDR2 YYNGEE. Germline trimming cut 0 bases from V and 2 bases from J; bases unmatched to any gene: 6. The CDR3 DNA reads as TGTGCCAGCAGCGTAGGGGCGCAGGGGGCGAACTATGGCTACACCTTC. Protein product: CASSVGAQGANYGYTF.

In this sample, this clonotype turned up many times. The chain couples TRBV5-1 to TRBJ2-5; TRBD2 agrees at 7 bases. The ends lost 9 bases at V and 5 bases at J; junction bases unmatched: 13. CDR3 length: 14 residues. CDR1 is SGHRS, CDR2 YFSETQ, per germline. The CDR3 reads CATALLAPRETQYF. The CDR3 coding sequence is TGCGCCACCGCCCTACTAGCGCCGAGGGAGACCCAGTACTTC.